This entry lists 17 T cell receptor beta chains sequenced from one sample in a study of CD8+CD57+ T cells in acquired aplastic anemia. CD8+CD57+ cell expansion had been shown by flow cytometry in patients chosen for sequencing. Genomic DNA, serving as template, underwent TCR beta VDJ and CDR3 profiling. MiXCR, run by TCRdb on the reads, gives a single entry per CDR3 protein. This sample has roughly 220,000 distinct CDR3 sequences; roughly two thirds occur once, and the top ten carry around 58%. Input material: sorted CD4+, CD8+, or CD8+CD57+ T cells (not recorded which) from PBMCs. Receptor source: a human donor with aplastic anemia.

The genes are TRBV7-9 and TRBJ2-5; D gene unclear. This CDR3 has 13 amino acids. V lost 5 bases to trimming and J lost 6 bases, with 13 bases between them. Germline V lookup: CDR1 SEHNR, CDR2 FQNEAQ (reference sequence). CDR3: CASSLDPLKTQYF. The CDR3 DNA sequence: TGTGCCAGCAGCCTAGACCCTTTGAAGACCCAGTACTTC.

The genes are TRBV9 and TRBJ1-6; maybe TRBD1 (5 bases). The CDR3 consists of 15 residues. Germline CDR1 SGDLS, CDR2 YYNGEE. The V end lost 3 bases, the J end lost 6 bases, and 13 bases lay between the germline ends. The CDR3 nucleotides read TGTGCCAGCAGCGCCGGGACCGTTATTAATTCACCCCTCCACTTT. Translating gives CASSAGTVINSPLHF.

This clonotype occurred a few times. The CDR3 nucleotides are TGTGCCAGCAGCTCCCGATGGACTCAAGAGACCCAGTACTTC. This gives the protein CASSSRWTQETQYF. The rearrangement uses TRBV7-2 and TRBJ2-5, with a possible D match to TRBD2 (5 bases). Germline values: CDR1 SGHTA, CDR2 FQGNSA. CDR3 size: 14 residues. The V and J ends lost 4 bases and 2 bases respectively, with 11 bases between them.

The chain is built from TRBV10-3 and TRBJ2-3; 8 nucleotides line up with TRBD1. Trimming at V came to 11 bases and at J to 6 bases, leaving 4 bases not matched to a gene. The germline gives CDR1 ENHRY, CDR2 SYGVKD. The CDR3 runs to 11 residues. CDR3 nucleotides: TGTGCCGTACAGGGGGACGATACGCAGTATTTT. Its protein is CAVQGDDTQYF.

V usage is TRBV15 and J usage is TRBJ2-1; 10 positions agree with TRBD1. CDR3 length equals 16 residues. CDR1 and CDR2 from the germline V gene are LNHNV and YYDKDF (reference sequence). The V gene end was trimmed by 3 bases and the J gene end by 4 bases; junction bases not matched to a gene: 6. This CDR3 is CATSSPDRGAYNEQFF. In DNA form, the CDR3 reads TGTGCCACCAGCAGCCCGGACAGGGGGGCGTACAATGAGCAGTTCTTC.

This chain uses TRBV29-1 with TRBJ1-2; D is undetermined. V gave up 3 bases and J gave up 8 bases, with 16 bases separating them. The germline V gene encodes CDR1 SQVTM and CDR2 ANQGSEA. There are 13 residues in the CDR3. The CDR3 DNA reads TGCAGCGTTGAGGATGAGGGCCTCGGCGGCTACACCTTC. This codes for CSVEDEGLGGYTF. Full variable domain (outside the CDR3, taken from reference TRBV29-1 and TRBJ1-2): SAVISQKPSRDICQRGTSLTIQCQVDSQVTMMFWYRQQPGQSLTLIATANQGSEATYESGFVIDKFPISRPNLTFSTLTVSNMSPEDSSIYLCSVEDEGLGGYTFGSGTRLTVV.

This clonotype was picked up many times. V is TRBV20-1 and J is TRBJ2-7; maybe TRBD2 (6 bases). The CDR3 spans 17 residues. Germline CDR1 reads DFQATT; CDR2 reads SNEGSKA (reference sequence). V was trimmed by 2 bases and J by 5 bases, leaving 25 bases between them. The chain's CDR3 is CSARPIRGPAGSDEQYF. The CDR3 DNA follows: TGCAGTGCTAGACCCATCCGGGGCCCTGCGGGATCTGACGAGCAGTACTTC.

This clonotype came up many times. The chain is built from TRBV29-1 and TRBJ1-4; D remains ambiguous. In germline, CDR1 is SQVTM, CDR2 ANQGSEA. Trimming cost V 3 bases and J 0 bases, with 5 bases left between them. CDR3 length equals 13 residues. The CDR3 nucleotides read TGCAGCGTTGAGTTGGCAACTAATGAAAAACTGTTTTTT. It encodes CSVELATNEKLFF.

The V gene is TRBV2, the J gene TRBJ2-1, with 10 bases identical to TRBD1. V lost 7 bases and J lost 5; bases outside the gene matches: 2. The length of the CDR3 is 13 residues. The germline CDR1 and CDR2 sequences are SNHLY and FYNNEI. CDR3 sequence (DNA): TGTGCCAGCAAGGGACAGGGGAACAATGAGCAGTTCTTC. This translates into CASKGQGNNEQFF.

In nucleotides, the CDR3 is TGTGCCAGCAGTTCGAACAGGGGGCTGCGCACTGAAGCTTTCTTT. Amino acids: CASSSNRGLRTEAFF. This chain connects TRBV2 to TRBJ1-1, with 9 nucleotides matching TRBD1. The V gene's germline CDR1 is SNHLY and CDR2 FYNNEI. This CDR3 is built from 15 residues. V shed 5 bases, J shed 4 bases, and the junction held 8 bases outside the gene matches.

Many counts were recorded for this clonotype. This chain connects TRBV5-1 to TRBJ1-1, with D possibly matching TRBD1 (5 bases). This CDR3 region has 15 residues. The V gene lost 5 bases and the J gene lost 1 base, with 15 bases spanning the gap. Germline V CDR1 and CDR2: SGHRS, YFSETQ. In DNA, the CDR3 is TGCGCCAGCAGTCCCGGGACGGCAACGAACACTGAAGCTTTCTTT. It translates to CASSPGTATNTEAFF.

The genes are TRBV6-2 or TRBV6-3 and TRBJ2-6; D gene unclear. CDR3 length: 16 amino acids. Germline lookup yields CDR1 MNHEY and CDR2 SVGEGT. V was shortened by 0 bases and J by 2 bases, with 8 bases between the two germline ends. Written as DNA, the CDR3 is TGTGCCAGCAGTTACTCCAAGGGCCCTGGGGCCAACGTCCTGACTTTC. This translates into CASSYSKGPGANVLTF.

This clonotype was detected a few times. V and J are TRBV10-2 and TRBJ2-7; D might be TRBD1 (5 bases). The V gene lost 4 bases and the J gene lost 3 bases, with 10 bases spanning the gap. The germline V gene has CDR1 WSHSY and CDR2 SAAADI. This CDR3 region has 13 residues. The CDR3 protein is CASSGGHIYEQYF. CDR3 sequence (DNA): TGCGCCAGCAGTGGCGGACATATCTACGAGCAGTACTTC.

This clonotype was counted a few times. The chain uses TRBV25-1 and TRBJ2-1, with D unclear. V dropped 6 bases and J dropped 1 base, with 13 bases sitting between them. The CDR3 has 15 residues. Germline CDR1 and CDR2: MGHDK and SYGVNS. Here the CDR3 DNA reads TGTGCCAGCAGCTTCCGAGCTAGGTCCTACAATGAGCAGTTCTTC. This translates into CASSFRARSYNEQFF.

CDR3 DNA sequence: TGTGCCAGCAGCGTAACCCAGGGGCCCCTCCACTTT. Translated, it gives CASSVTQGPLHF. The chain has TRBV14 and TRBJ1-6, with D possibly TRBD1 on 6 matching bases. In germline, CDR1 is SGHDN, CDR2 FVKESK. The CDR3 runs 12 residues. The germline V and J ends were trimmed by 5 bases and 13 bases, with 12 bases remaining between them.

This CDR3 reads CAISTGANYGYTF. The CDR3 nucleotides read TGTGCCATCAGTACAGGGGCTAACTATGGCTACACCTTC. The chain has TRBV10-3 and TRBJ1-2; TRBD1 aligns across 7 bases. The CDR3 is 13 amino acids. V shed 5 bases, J shed 0 bases, and the junction held 0 bases outside the gene matches. Germline CDR1 is ENHRY and CDR2 is SYGVKD.

This chain joins TRBV29-1 and TRBJ1-4; no clear D gene. Germline CDR1 reads SQVTM; CDR2 reads ANQGSEA. With 1 base removed from V and 7 bases from J, the gap between germline ends came to 13 bases. This CDR3 spans 14 amino acids. DNA for the CDR3: TGCAGCGTTGAAGCAAGAGGGCGCGGTGAAAAACTGTTTTTT. Translated, it gives CSVEARGRGEKLFF.